This is a list of T cell receptor beta chains from one sample in a study of control samples from healthy donors and cancer patients. Profiled with immunoSEQ multiplex PCR; TCRdb holds only in-frame clones, not every one. The sample comprises about 120,000 clones, 85% to 90% of which are singletons, and about 12% rests with the top ten. The sample was blood. Receptors were obtained from a man aged 25 to 45 in good health. CDR3s include the opening cysteine and the closing phenylalanine or tryptophan. The D gene is left open where the match is weak. Some rows mark clone size as missing; the rest say once, few, many or name a class of expanded clone.

j_gene: TRBJ2-7; abundance: NA; d_gene: NA; v_gene: TRBV7-9; CDR3aa: CASSLGEEQYF; CDR3nt: TGTGCCAGCAGCTTAGGAGAGGAGCAGTACTTC
j_gene: TRBJ1-4; abundance: once; d_gene: NA; v_gene: TRBV7-2; CDR3aa: CASSSKTGHNEKLFF; CDR3nt: TGTGCCAGCAGCTCGAAGACAGGTCATAATGAAAAACTGTTTTTT
j_gene: TRBJ1-3; abundance: NA; d_gene: NA; v_gene: TRBV30; CDR3aa: CAWSVKRSSGNTIYF; CDR3nt: TGTGCCTGGAGTGTTAAAAGAAGCTCTGGAAACACCATATATTTT
j_gene: TRBJ2-3; abundance: NA; d_gene: TRBD1; v_gene: TRBV27; CDR3aa: CASSPGRGRPDTQYF; CDR3nt: TGTGCCAGCAGTCCGGGCAGGGGGCGCCCAGATACGCAGTATTTT
j_gene: TRBJ2-3; abundance: few; d_gene: NA; v_gene: TRBV19; CDR3aa: CASSIEGGRGPRTDTQYF; CDR3nt: TGTGCCAGTAGTATAGAAGGTGGGCGGGGTCCTCGCACAGATACGCAGTATTTT
j_gene: TRBJ2-7; abundance: NA; d_gene: TRBD1; v_gene: TRBV3-1/TRBV3-2; CDR3aa: CASSPGTGRREQYF; CDR3nt: TGTGCCAGCAGTCCCGGGACAGGGAGACGCGAGCAGTACTTC
j_gene: TRBJ1-4; abundance: few; d_gene: NA; v_gene: TRBV21-1; CDR3aa: CASSKERAENEKLFF; CDR3nt: TGTGCCAGCAGCAAAGAACGGGCGGAGAATGAAAAACTGTTTTTT
j_gene: TRBJ1-6; abundance: few; d_gene: NA; v_gene: TRBV6-6; CDR3aa: CASSYTAGDSPLHF; CDR3nt: TGTGCCAGCAGTTATACGGCCGGTGACTCACCCCTCCACTTT
j_gene: TRBJ2-5; abundance: NA; d_gene: NA; v_gene: TRBV11-3; CDR3aa: CASSPFGADQETQYF; CDR3nt: TGTGCCAGCAGCCCCTTCGGAGCCGACCAAGAGACCCAGTACTTC
j_gene: TRBJ2-5; abundance: NA; d_gene: NA; v_gene: TRBV3-1/TRBV3-2; CDR3aa: CASSQGEVTQYF; CDR3nt: TGTGCCAGCAGCCAAGGAGAGGTGACCCAGTACTTC
j_gene: TRBJ1-2; abundance: NA; d_gene: NA; v_gene: TRBV2; CDR3aa: CASGLDGYTF; CDR3nt: TGTGCCAGCGGCCTGGATGGCTACACCTTC
j_gene: TRBJ1-4; abundance: few; d_gene: NA; v_gene: TRBV6-5; CDR3aa: CASRREAQEKLFF; CDR3nt: TGTGCCAGCAGGAGGGAGGCTCAGGAAAAACTGTTTTTT
j_gene: TRBJ1-6; abundance: few; d_gene: NA; v_gene: TRBV6-5; CDR3aa: CASSRPNSPLHF; CDR3nt: TGTGCCAGCAGTCGCCCAAATTCACCCCTCCACTTT
j_gene: TRBJ2-7; abundance: NA; d_gene: NA; v_gene: TRBV29-1; CDR3aa: CSVVRGAQAYEQYF; CDR3nt: TGCAGCGTTGTCAGGGGGGCCCAAGCCTACGAGCAGTACTTC
j_gene: TRBJ2-7; abundance: NA; d_gene: NA; v_gene: TRBV29-1; CDR3aa: CSVEEGIGSYEQYF; CDR3nt: TGCAGCGTTGAGGAGGGCATCGGCTCCTACGAGCAGTACTTC
j_gene: TRBJ1-2; abundance: NA; d_gene: TRBD1; v_gene: TRBV24-1; CDR3aa: CATSDSGTGASNYGYTF; CDR3nt: TGTGCCACCAGTGATTCCGGGACAGGGGCCTCAAACTATGGCTACACCTTC